The entry below describes one T cell receptor beta chain. The antigen remains undetermined. These data belong to a study of CD8+CD57+ T cells in acquired aplastic anemia. The study's findings and limits: Comparison of patients with controls identified 25 to 35 shared CD8+ CDR3 sequences.

The template for TCR beta VDJ and CDR3 sequence profiling was genomic DNA. MiXCR, run by TCRdb on the reads, gives a single entry per CDR3 protein. The sample lists 150,000 to 200,000 distinct CDR3 sequences; around 48% were seen once. Per the germline V gene, CDR1 is MNHEY and CDR2 is SMNVEV (reference sequence). This CDR3 has 17 residues. V lost 5 bases and J lost 0, with 19 bases in between. Sequenced patients had shown CD8+CD57+ cell expansion by flow cytometry. The sample consisted of sorted CD4+, CD8+, or CD8+CD57+ T cells (not recorded which) from PBMCs. J is TRBJ1-1 and V is TRBV27; TRBD1 might be the D (6 bases). The source is a human donor with aplastic anemia. Here the CDR3 reads CASSLRFGQFLNTEAFF. The CDR3 nucleotides are TGTGCCAGCAGTCTTAGGTTCGGACAGTTCCTGAACACTGAAGCTTTCTTT.